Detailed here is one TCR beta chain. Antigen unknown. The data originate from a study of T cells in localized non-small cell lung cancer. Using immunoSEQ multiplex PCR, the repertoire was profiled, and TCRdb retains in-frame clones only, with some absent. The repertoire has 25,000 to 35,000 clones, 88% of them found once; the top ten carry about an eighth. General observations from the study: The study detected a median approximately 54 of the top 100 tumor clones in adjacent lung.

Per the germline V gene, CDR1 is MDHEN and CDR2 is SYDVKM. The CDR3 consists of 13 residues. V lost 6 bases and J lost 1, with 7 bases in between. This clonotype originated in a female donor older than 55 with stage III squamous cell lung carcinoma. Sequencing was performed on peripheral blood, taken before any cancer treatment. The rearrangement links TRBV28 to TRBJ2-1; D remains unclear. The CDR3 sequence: CASSPPSYNEQFF. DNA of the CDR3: TGTGCCAGCAGCCCACCGTCCTACAATGAGCAGTTCTTC.